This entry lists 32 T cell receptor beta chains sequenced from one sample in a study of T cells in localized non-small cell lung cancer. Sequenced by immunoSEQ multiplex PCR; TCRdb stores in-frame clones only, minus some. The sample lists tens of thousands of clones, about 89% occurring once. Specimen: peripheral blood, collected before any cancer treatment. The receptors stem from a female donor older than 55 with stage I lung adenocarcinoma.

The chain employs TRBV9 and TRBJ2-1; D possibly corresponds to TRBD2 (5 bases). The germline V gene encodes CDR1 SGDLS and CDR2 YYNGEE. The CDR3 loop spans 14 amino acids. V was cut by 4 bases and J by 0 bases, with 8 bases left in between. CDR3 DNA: TGTGCCAGCAGCCCCGCGGGCTCCTACAATGAGCAGTTCTTC. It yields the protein CASSPAGSYNEQFF.

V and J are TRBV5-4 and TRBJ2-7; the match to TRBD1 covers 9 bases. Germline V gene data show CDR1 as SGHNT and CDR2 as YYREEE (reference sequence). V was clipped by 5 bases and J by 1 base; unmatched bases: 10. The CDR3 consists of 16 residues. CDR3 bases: TGTGCCAGCAGGAACAGGGGGCGAGATGAATCCTACGAGCAGTACTTC. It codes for CASRNRGRDESYEQYF.

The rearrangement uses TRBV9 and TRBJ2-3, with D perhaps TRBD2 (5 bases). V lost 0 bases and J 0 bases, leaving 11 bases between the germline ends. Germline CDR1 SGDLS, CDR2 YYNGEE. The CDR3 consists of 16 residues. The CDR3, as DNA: TGTGCCAGCAGCGTAGGGGGTAGCGCGAGCACAGATACGCAGTATTTT. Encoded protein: CASSVGGSASTDTQYF.

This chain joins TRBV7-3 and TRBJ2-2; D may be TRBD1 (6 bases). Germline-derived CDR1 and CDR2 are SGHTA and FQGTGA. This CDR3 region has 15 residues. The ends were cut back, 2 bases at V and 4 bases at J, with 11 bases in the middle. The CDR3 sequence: CASSLGQRGTGELFF. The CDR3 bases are TGTGCCAGCAGCTTAGGACAGCGAGGCACCGGGGAGCTGTTTTTT.

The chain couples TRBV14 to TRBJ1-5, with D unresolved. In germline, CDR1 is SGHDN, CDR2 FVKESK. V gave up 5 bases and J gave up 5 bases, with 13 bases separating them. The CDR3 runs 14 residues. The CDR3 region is CASSSDGAYQPQHF. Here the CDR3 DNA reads TGTGCCAGCAGCTCTGATGGAGCCTATCAGCCCCAGCATTTT.

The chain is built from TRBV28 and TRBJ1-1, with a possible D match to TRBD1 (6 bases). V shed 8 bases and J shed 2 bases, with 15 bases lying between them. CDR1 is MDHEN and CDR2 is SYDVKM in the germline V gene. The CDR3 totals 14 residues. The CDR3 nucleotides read TGTGCCAGCGGATTGGGACACCGAAACACTGAAGCTTTCTTT. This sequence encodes CASGLGHRNTEAFF.

The CDR3 nucleotides are TGTGCCAGCAGAGGGACAGGGGGATGGCAGCCCCAGCATTTT. Residues: CASRGTGGWQPQHF. The rearrangement uses TRBV6-5 and TRBJ1-5; 11 bases line up with TRBD1. The CDR3 runs to 14 residues. The germline V gene has CDR1 MNHEY and CDR2 SVGAGI. The trim removed 6 bases at V and 7 bases at J, leaving 5 bases unmatched.

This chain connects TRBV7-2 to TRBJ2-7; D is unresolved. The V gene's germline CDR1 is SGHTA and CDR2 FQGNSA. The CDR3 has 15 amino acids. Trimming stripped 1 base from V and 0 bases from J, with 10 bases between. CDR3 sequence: CASSLGLPSSYEQYF. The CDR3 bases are TGTGCCAGCAGCTTAGGACTCCCGAGCTCCTACGAGCAGTACTTC.

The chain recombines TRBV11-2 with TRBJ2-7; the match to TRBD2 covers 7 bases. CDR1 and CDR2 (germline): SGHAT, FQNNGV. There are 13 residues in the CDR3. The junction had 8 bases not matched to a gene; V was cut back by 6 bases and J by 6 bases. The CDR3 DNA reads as TGTGCCAGCAGAATATCGGGAGGAGGCGAGCAGTACTTC. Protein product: CASRISGGGEQYF.

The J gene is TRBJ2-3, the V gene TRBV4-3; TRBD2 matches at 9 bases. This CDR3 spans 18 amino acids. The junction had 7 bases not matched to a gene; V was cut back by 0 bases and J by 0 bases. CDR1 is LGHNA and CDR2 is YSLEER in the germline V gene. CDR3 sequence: CASSQDGREGGSTDTQYF. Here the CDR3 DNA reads TGCGCCAGCAGCCAAGATGGGCGGGAGGGGGGTAGCACAGATACGCAGTATTTT.

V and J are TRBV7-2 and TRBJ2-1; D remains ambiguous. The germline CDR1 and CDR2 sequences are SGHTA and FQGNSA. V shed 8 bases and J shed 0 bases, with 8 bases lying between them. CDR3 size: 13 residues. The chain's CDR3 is CASSPSSYNEQFF. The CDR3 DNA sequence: TGTGCCAGCTCCCCAAGCTCCTACAATGAGCAGTTCTTC.

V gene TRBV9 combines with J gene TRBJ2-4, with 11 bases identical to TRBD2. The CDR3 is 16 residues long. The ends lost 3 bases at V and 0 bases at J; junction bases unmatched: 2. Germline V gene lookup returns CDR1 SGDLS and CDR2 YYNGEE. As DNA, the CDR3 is TGTGCCAGCAGCGAAGGACTAGCGGGAGCCAAAAACATTCAGTACTTC. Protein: CASSEGLAGAKNIQYF.

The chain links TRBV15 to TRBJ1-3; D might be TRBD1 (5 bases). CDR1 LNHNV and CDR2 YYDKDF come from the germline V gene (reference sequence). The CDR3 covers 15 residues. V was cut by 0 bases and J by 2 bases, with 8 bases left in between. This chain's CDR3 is CATSRDVRAGNTIYF. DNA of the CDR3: TGTGCCACCAGCAGAGATGTCAGGGCTGGAAACACCATATATTTT.

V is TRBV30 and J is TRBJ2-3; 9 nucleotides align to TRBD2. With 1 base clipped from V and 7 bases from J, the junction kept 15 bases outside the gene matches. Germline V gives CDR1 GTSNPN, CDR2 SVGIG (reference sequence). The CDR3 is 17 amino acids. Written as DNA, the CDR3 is TGTGCCTGGAGTGACCCCCAGCAGGAGCGGGGGGTTCATACGCAGTATTTT. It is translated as CAWSDPQQERGVHTQYF.

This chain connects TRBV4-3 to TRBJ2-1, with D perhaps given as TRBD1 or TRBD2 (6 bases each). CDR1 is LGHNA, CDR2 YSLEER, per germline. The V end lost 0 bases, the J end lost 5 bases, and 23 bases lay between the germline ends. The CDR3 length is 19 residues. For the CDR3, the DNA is TGCGCCAGCAGCCAAGATGCGGGCCAGACAGGCGCGGGGAACAATGAGCAGTTCTTC. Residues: CASSQDAGQTGAGNNEQFF.

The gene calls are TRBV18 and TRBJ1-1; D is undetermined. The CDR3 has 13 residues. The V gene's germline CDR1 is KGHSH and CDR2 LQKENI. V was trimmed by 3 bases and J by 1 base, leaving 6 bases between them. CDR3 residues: CASSPDENTEAFF. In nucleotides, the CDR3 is TGTGCCAGCTCACCGGACGAGAACACTGAAGCTTTCTTT. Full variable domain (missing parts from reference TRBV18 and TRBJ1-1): NAGVMQNPRHLVRRRGQEARLRCSPMKGHSHVYWYRQLPEEGLKFMVYLQKENIIDESGMPKERFSAEFPKEGPSILRIQQVVRGDSAAYFCASSPDENTEAFFGQGTRLTVV.

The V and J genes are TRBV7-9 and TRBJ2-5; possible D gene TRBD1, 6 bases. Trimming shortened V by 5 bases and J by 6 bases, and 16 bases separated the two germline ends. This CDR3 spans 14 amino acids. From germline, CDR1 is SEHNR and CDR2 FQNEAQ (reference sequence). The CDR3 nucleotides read TGTGCCAGCAGCCTAGAACAGGGAGCCAAGACCCAGTACTTC. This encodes CASSLEQGAKTQYF.

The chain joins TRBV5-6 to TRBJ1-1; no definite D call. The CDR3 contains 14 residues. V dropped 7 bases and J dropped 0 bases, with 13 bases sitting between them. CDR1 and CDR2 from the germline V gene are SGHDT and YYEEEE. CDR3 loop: CASFVRQVNTEAFF. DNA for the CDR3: TGTGCCAGCTTTGTCCGCCAGGTGAACACTGAAGCTTTCTTT.

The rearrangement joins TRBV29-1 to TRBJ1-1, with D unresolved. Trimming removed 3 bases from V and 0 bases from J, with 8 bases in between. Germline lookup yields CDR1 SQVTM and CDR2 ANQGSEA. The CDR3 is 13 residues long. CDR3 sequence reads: CSVEVTMNTEAFF. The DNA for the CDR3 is TGCAGCGTTGAGGTTACGATGAACACTGAAGCTTTCTTT.

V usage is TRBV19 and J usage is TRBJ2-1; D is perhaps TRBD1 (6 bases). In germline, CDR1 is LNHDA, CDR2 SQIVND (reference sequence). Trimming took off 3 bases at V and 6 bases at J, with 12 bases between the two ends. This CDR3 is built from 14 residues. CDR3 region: CASSISRGGNEQFF. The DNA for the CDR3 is TGTGCCAGTAGTATCAGCAGGGGTGGCAATGAGCAGTTCTTC.

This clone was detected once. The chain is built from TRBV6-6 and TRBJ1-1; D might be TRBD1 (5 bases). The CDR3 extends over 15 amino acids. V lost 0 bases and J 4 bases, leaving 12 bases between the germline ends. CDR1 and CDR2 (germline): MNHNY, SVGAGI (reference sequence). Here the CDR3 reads CASSYSVGVGTEAFF. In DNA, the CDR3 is TGTGCCAGCAGTTACTCGGTAGGGGTGGGCACTGAAGCTTTCTTT.

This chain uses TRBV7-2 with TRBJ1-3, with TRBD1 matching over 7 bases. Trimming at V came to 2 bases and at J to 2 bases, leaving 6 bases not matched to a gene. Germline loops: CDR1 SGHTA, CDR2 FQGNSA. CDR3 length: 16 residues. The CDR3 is CASSLTPGQTGNTIYF. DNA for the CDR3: TGTGCCAGCAGCTTAACTCCGGGACAGACTGGAAACACCATATATTTT.

The CDR3 DNA reads TGTGCCAGCAGGGGGACTAGCCTCTCCTACAATGAGCAGTTCTTC. Translated, it gives CASRGTSLSYNEQFF. This chain uses TRBV28 with TRBJ2-1; 9 nucleotides agree with TRBD2. Germline CDR1 MDHEN, CDR2 SYDVKM. V dropped 6 bases and J dropped 0; count of bases not matched to a gene: 3. This CDR3 has 15 amino acids.

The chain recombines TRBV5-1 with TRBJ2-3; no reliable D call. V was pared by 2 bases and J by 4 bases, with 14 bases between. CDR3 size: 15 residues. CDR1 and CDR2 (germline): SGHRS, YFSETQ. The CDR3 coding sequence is TGCGCCAGCAGCTTCAAGCCTCCCTCGGCAGATACGCAGTATTTT. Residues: CASSFKPPSADTQYF.

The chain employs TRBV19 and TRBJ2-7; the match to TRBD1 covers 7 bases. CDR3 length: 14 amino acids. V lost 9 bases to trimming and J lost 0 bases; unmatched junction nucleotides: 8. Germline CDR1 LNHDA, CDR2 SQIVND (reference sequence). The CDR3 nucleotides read TGTGCCAGCACGGACAGGTTCAGCTCCTACGAGCAGTACTTC. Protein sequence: CASTDRFSSYEQYF.

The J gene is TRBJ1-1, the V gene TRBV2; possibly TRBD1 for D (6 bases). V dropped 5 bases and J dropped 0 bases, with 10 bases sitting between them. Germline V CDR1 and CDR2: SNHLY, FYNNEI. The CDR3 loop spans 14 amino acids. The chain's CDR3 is CASSPDRMNTEAFF. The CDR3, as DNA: TGTGCCAGCAGTCCTGACAGGATGAACACTGAAGCTTTCTTT.

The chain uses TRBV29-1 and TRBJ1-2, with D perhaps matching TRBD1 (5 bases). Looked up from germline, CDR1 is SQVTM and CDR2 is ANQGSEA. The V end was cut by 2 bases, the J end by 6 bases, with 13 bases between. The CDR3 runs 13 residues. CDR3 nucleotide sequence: TGCAGCGTTGAAAAAGCGGCAGGGAATGGCTACACCTTC. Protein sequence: CSVEKAAGNGYTF.

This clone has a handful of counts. The CDR3, as DNA: TGCGCCAGCAGCCAACGTTGGGCTAGCCAGGTTTACGAGCAGTACTTC. Its protein product is CASSQRWASQVYEQYF. The chain couples TRBV4-3 to TRBJ2-7; tentatively, D is TRBD2 (5 bases). Per germline, CDR1 LGHNA and CDR2 YSLEER. The CDR3 loop spans 16 amino acids. Trimming took off 2 bases at V and 4 bases at J, with 18 bases between the two ends.

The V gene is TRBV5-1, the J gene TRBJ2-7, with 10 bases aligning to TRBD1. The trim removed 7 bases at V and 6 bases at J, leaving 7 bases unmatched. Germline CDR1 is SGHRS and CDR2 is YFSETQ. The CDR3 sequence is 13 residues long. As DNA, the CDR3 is TGCGCCAGCCATGGGACAGGGGATTCCGAGCAGTACTTC. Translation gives CASHGTGDSEQYF.

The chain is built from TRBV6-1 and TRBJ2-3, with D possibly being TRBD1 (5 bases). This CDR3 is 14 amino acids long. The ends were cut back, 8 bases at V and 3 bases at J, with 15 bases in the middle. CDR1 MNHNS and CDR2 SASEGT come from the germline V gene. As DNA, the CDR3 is TGTGCCAGCGGCAGGGCCCTCAATACAGATACGCAGTATTTT. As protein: CASGRALNTDTQYF.

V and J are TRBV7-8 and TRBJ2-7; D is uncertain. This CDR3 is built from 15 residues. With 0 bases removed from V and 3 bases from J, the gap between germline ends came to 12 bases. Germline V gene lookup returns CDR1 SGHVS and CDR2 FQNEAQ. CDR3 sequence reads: CASSLAPGDLYEQYF. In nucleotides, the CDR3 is TGTGCCAGCAGCTTAGCCCCCGGAGACCTCTACGAGCAGTACTTC.

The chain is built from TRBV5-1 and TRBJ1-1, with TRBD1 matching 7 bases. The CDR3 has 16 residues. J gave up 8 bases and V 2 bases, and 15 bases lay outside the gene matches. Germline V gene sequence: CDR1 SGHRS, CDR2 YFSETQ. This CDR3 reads CASSFTGVEVGAEAFF. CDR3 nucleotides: TGCGCCAGCAGCTTCACAGGGGTAGAGGTAGGGGCGGAAGCTTTCTTT. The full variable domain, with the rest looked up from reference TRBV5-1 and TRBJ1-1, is KAGVTQTPRYLIKTRGQQVTLSCSPISGHRSVSWYQQTPGQGLQFLFEYFSETQRNKGNFPGRFSGRQFSNSRSEMNVSTLELGDSALYLCASSFTGVEVGAEAFFGQGTRLTVV.